This T cell receptor beta chain was retrieved from a study of T cells after yellow fever vaccination. A process of 5'RACE template switching, which added a universal primer site and UMIs, was used to make TCR cDNA. TCRdb fed the 5' RACE reads into MiXCR, producing one record per CDR3 protein. The sample yields more than 300,000 distinct CDR3 sequences, around 6.8% seen once. Notes on the study in general: Contamination of FACS-sorted repertoires by abundant clonotypes from the bulk population could occur. Clonotypes found in both CD4 and CD8 compartments made up a small share. Weaker, the secondary response peaked sooner, at day 5 versus 15.

A remark on this clonotype: Its antigen is as yet unknown.

This CDR3 contains 13 residues. Trimming removed 5 bases from V and 12 bases from J; junction bases left unmatched: 10. Germline CDR1 and CDR2: SEHNR and FQNEAQ (reference sequence). Source: PBMCs, taken 35 to 50 days after the first yellow fever vaccination. The chain uses TRBV7-9 and TRBJ1-1; TRBD1 matches 9 bases. The origin of this receptor is a man aged 18 to 29 who received the YFV17D yellow fever vaccine. CDR3 residues: CASSTRPDRGSFF. The CDR3 DNA sequence: TGTGCCAGCAGCACCAGACCGGACAGGGGATCTTTCTTT. Based on the CDR3 plus reference TRBV7-9 and TRBJ1-1, the full variable domain is DTGVSQNPRHKITKRGQNVTFRCDPISEHNRLYWYRQTLGQGPEFLTYFQNEAQLEKSRLLSDRFSAERPKGSFSTLEIQRTEQGDSAMYLCASSTRPDRGSFFGQGTRLTVV.